This T cell receptor (beta chain) was identified in a study of blood T cell repertoires in COVID-19. On the study more broadly: In each case, the material was cDNA or gDNA derived from T cells, B-cell-depleted T cells, or PBMCs.

Participants' reported clinical history set cohort assignment. Sequencing used immunoSEQ multiplex PCR; TCRdb keeps in-frame clones, though not all of them. The profile shows 250,000 to 400,000 clones, about 85% of them singletons. Germline CDR1 is ENHRY and CDR2 is SYGVKD. V dropped 6 bases and J dropped 5; count of bases not matched to a gene: 9. CDR3 size: 15 residues. V is TRBV10-3 and J is TRBJ2-1, with 8 nucleotides matching TRBD2. This clonotype originated in a woman aged 30 to 39 who had been exposed to COVID-19. The sequenced sample was PBMCs or T cells enriched from blood (not recorded which). CDR3 in amino acids: CAIRSSGEADNEQFF. The CDR3 bases are TGTGCCATCAGGAGTAGCGGGGAGGCCGACAATGAGCAGTTCTTC.